This T cell receptor (beta chain) is drawn from a study of T cell responses to AZD1222 COVID-19 vaccine. Notes on the study in general: As reported, nearly half of all spike-specific TCRs target variant regions that are unmutated.

Germline V gives CDR1 SGHRS, CDR2 YFSETQ. The junction had 7 bases not matched to a gene; V was cut back by 6 bases and J by 4 bases. The CDR3 consists of 14 residues. Clones were sequenced by immunoSEQ multiplex PCR, and TCRdb holds only the in-frame ones, with some missing. This sample has 130,000 to 150,000 clones, with approximately 93% found just once. In regard to this clone: The antigen is not known.

The TCR was taken from an adult who had recovered from COVID-19. The chain has TRBV5-1 and TRBJ2-3, with 8 positions matching TRBD2. The source was peripheral blood, collected after recovery from COVID-19. CDR3 protein: CASKTSAPADTQYF. The DNA of the CDR3 is TGCGCCAGCAAGACTAGCGCCCCCGCAGATACGCAGTATTTT.